Here is one TCR beta chain with its context. CDR3 length: 19 amino acids. Germline-derived CDR1 and CDR2 are MDHEN and SYDVKM. The germline V and J ends were trimmed by 2 bases and 3 bases, with 23 bases remaining between them. These data belong to a study of blood T cell repertoires in COVID-19. On the study more broadly: Acute and convalescent COVID-19 samples came from the United States, Italy and Spain. From T cells, B-cell-depleted T cells, or PBMCs came the material, which was cDNA or gDNA.

Authors' methods: Reference gene primer amplification gave estimated nucleated cell counts. Only in-frame clones appear in the TCRdb table, and some are missing; sequencing was by immunoSEQ multiplex PCR. The V and J calls and the clone size are those of that table, but D and trimming were determined from the DNA. Here the sample spans 250,000 to 350,000 clones, 70% to 90% being singletons. V is TRBV28 and J is TRBJ1-5; D not resolved. Sequenced: peripheral blood. The sequence was obtained from a woman aged 55-75 years with acute or convalescent COVID-19. CDR3 sequence: CASSLLSDSARPYNQPQHF. Here the CDR3 DNA reads TGTGCCAGCAGTTTACTATCTGATAGTGCCAGGCCCTACAATCAGCCCCAGCATTTT.